These 3 T cell receptor beta chains came from one sample sequenced in a study of blood T cell repertoires in COVID-19. The table came from immunoSEQ multiplex PCR; TCRdb's copy has only in-frame clones and leaves some out. The table lists 100,000 or so clones, about 87% of them singletons. Sequences were obtained from peripheral blood. The receptors come from a woman under 40 with acute or convalescent COVID-19.

This sequence joins TRBV5-1 and TRBJ2-6, with D possibly TRBD2 on 6 matching bases. V lost 8 bases, J lost 0 bases, and 15 bases lay in between. The CDR3 is made up of 16 amino acids. Germline-derived CDR1 and CDR2 are SGHRS and YFSETQ. For the CDR3, the DNA is TGCGCCAGTTGCAGGGAGGCTTTCTCTGGGGCCAACGTCCTGACTTTC. This gives the protein CASCREAFSGANVLTF.

The gene calls are TRBV19 and TRBJ2-4, with 7 bases aligning to TRBD1. The CDR3 covers 14 residues. Germline CDR1 and CDR2: LNHDA and SQIVND (reference sequence). Trimming at V came to 5 bases and at J to 6 bases, leaving 7 bases not matched to a gene. Written as DNA, the CDR3 is TGTGCCAGTAGTGTACAGGGGATGGGAAACATTCAGTACTTC. Translation gives CASSVQGMGNIQYF.

This rearrangement joins TRBV7-8 to TRBJ1-4; D not resolved. The CDR3 is 14 amino acids. V was clipped by 4 bases and J by 7 bases, with 13 bases between them. Germline loops: CDR1 SGHVS, CDR2 FQNEAQ. The CDR3 bases are TGTGCCAGCAGCTGGCGAGACGGAGGTGAAAAACTGTTTTTT. Amino acids: CASSWRDGGEKLFF.